The clone carrying this TCR beta chain was seen a few times. This record comes from a study of T cell repertoires in cytomegalovirus infection. Overall study: The public TCR beta signatures pointed to both CMV infection and matching HLA type.

TCRdb reanalysed the reads using MiXCR and keeps one entry per CDR3 protein. The sample shows about 330,000 distinct CDR3 sequences, more than 8% of them seen only once. CDR3 length: 15 amino acids. The V segment lost 6 bases and the J segment 8 bases; nucleotides outside the gene matches: 8. The germline CDR1 and CDR2 sequences are MNHNY and SVGAGI (reference sequence). V usage is TRBV6-6 and J usage is TRBJ2-1; TRBD1 agrees at 12 bases. The sequenced material came from PBMCs. This receptor was identified in a human donor in good health (CMV status not recorded). Some clones in this sample may be carry-over from other donors' samples. The CDR3: CASRPGQGARDEQFF. In DNA, the CDR3 is TGTGCCAGCAGACCGGGACAGGGGGCGCGCGATGAGCAGTTCTTC.